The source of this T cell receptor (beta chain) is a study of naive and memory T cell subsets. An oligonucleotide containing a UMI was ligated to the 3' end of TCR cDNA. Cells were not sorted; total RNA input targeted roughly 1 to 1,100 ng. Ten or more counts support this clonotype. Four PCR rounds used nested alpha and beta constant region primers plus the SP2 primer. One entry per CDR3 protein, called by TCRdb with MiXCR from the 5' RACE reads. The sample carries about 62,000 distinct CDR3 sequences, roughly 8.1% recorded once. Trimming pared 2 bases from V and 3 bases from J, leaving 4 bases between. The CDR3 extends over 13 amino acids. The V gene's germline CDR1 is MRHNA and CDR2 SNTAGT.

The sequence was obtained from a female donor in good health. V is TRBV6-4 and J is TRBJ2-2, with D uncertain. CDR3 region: CASSDPYTGELFF. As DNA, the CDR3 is TGTGCCAGCAGTGACCCGTACACCGGGGAGCTGTTTTTT.